Listed below are T cell receptor beta chains from one sample, sequenced in a study of OX40 agonist ivuxolimab in advanced cancers. Method: immunoSEQ multiplex PCR; TCRdb's copy keeps in-frame clones and lacks some. This sample carries 30,000 to 40,000 clones, under 85% of them seen once, and the ten largest clones take around 18%. The sample consisted of CD4+ or CD8+ T cells sorted from blood, taken in a trial of the OX40 agonist ivuxolimab. Receptor source: an adult with an advanced solid tumor such as melanoma, head and neck, liver or kidney cancer. Both conserved end residues are part of each CDR3. Fields, in order: J gene, V gene, CDR3 protein.

j_gene: TRBJ1-1; v_gene: TRBV14; CDR3aa: CASSQLTTTGGTEAFF
j_gene: TRBJ1-1; v_gene: TRBV11-2; CDR3aa: CASSFQGNTEAFF
j_gene: TRBJ2-7; v_gene: TRBV7-8; CDR3aa: CASSLERNVEQYF
j_gene: TRBJ2-3; v_gene: TRBV2; CDR3aa: CASTGDRVPTDTQYF
j_gene: TRBJ1-4; v_gene: TRBV30; CDR3aa: CAWTPGGATSRREKLFF
j_gene: TRBJ2-5; v_gene: TRBV10-2; CDR3aa: CASSRGVRGGHETQYF
j_gene: TRBJ2-2; v_gene: TRBV10-3; CDR3aa: CAISGGGEAGELFF
j_gene: TRBJ1-1; v_gene: TRBV27; CDR3aa: CASRSLTGPNTEAFF
j_gene: TRBJ2-3; v_gene: TRBV10-3; CDR3aa: CAIGTGNTDTQYF
j_gene: TRBJ1-3; v_gene: TRBV18; CDR3aa: CASSGQTGLSGNTIYF
j_gene: TRBJ2-7; v_gene: TRBV7-2; CDR3aa: CASSPWVAGAGEQYF
j_gene: TRBJ2-6; v_gene: TRBV7-8; CDR3aa: CASSSGGLTSGANVLTF
j_gene: TRBJ2-2; v_gene: TRBV7-8; CDR3aa: CASSPSGGARTGELFF
j_gene: TRBJ1-3; v_gene: TRBV5-1; CDR3aa: CASSSGGSSGNTIYF
j_gene: TRBJ2-2; v_gene: TRBV6-5; CDR3aa: CASSYSRTGELFF
j_gene: TRBJ2-3; v_gene: TRBV10-3; CDR3aa: CAISGLADSTDTQYF
j_gene: TRBJ2-3; v_gene: TRBV30; CDR3aa: CAWSGGAGHTQYF
j_gene: TRBJ1-2; v_gene: TRBV30; CDR3aa: CAWSTQGGGYTF
j_gene: TRBJ1-2; v_gene: TRBV12-5; CDR3aa: CASGPQGYGYTF
j_gene: TRBJ2-1; v_gene: TRBV19; CDR3aa: CASILGANLSGQFF
j_gene: TRBJ1-5; v_gene: TRBV29-1; CDR3aa: CSVFDGGQPQHF
j_gene: TRBJ1-2; v_gene: TRBV5-6; CDR3aa: CASSFSSGAGYGYTF
j_gene: TRBJ2-7; v_gene: TRBV5-1; CDR3aa: CASSGGQGTYEQYF
j_gene: TRBJ2-7; v_gene: TRBV27; CDR3aa: CASSLGAGRTYEQYF
j_gene: TRBJ1-6; v_gene: TRBV9; CDR3aa: CASSVEEVSSYNSPLHF
j_gene: TRBJ2-1; v_gene: TRBV6-5; CDR3aa: CASSPGTGNEQFF
j_gene: TRBJ1-1; v_gene: TRBV27; CDR3aa: CASSLMRPQGAKYTEAFF
j_gene: TRBJ1-1; v_gene: TRBV27; CDR3aa: CASSRRGTGVGSTEAFF
j_gene: TRBJ1-5; v_gene: TRBV7-2; CDR3aa: CASSRTTGQPQHF
j_gene: TRBJ1-1; v_gene: TRBV10-1; CDR3aa: CASSESKGSTEAFF
j_gene: TRBJ1-5; v_gene: TRBV19; CDR3aa: CASNPHGTHQEQPQHF
j_gene: TRBJ2-6; v_gene: TRBV5-4; CDR3aa: CASSGQGAAGANVLTF
j_gene: TRBJ2-4; v_gene: TRBV9; CDR3aa: CASSNDRAGIQYF
j_gene: TRBJ2-3; v_gene: TRBV19; CDR3aa: CASSIVGVYTDTQYF
j_gene: TRBJ2-3; v_gene: TRBV11-2; CDR3aa: CASSLTLGADTQYF
j_gene: TRBJ1-4; v_gene: TRBV6-6; CDR3aa: CASSLTQGIEEKLFF
j_gene: TRBJ1-1; v_gene: TRBV4-2; CDR3aa: CASKRNTEAFF
j_gene: TRBJ2-7; v_gene: TRBV28; CDR3aa: CASGPNEQYF
j_gene: TRBJ2-4; v_gene: TRBV5-4; CDR3aa: CASSLVLAKNIQYF
j_gene: -; v_gene: TRBV29-1; CDR3aa: CSARTGPSYEQYF
j_gene: TRBJ2-3; v_gene: TRBV5-6; CDR3aa: CASSLRRTGGTDTQYF
j_gene: TRBJ1-6; v_gene: TRBV5-8; CDR3aa: CASSGVVKTYNSPLHF
j_gene: TRBJ1-4; v_gene: TRBV7-9; CDR3aa: CASSLAGRAVAF
j_gene: TRBJ1-5; v_gene: TRBV11-2; CDR3aa: CASSGQYSNQPQHF
j_gene: TRBJ2-3; v_gene: TRBV7-3; CDR3aa: CASSYKGLGTDTQYF